The 7 T cell receptor beta chains below come from one sample, sequenced in a study of cytomegalovirus exposure and HLA in healthy donors. Primers included in the PCR were 60 Vbeta and 13 Jbeta primers. The assay was immunoSEQ multiplex PCR, and TCRdb's table has in-frame clones only and misses some. The data hold 100,000 or so clones, with about 76% observed a single time. The sample consisted of PBMCs. The receptor source for this set is a middle-aged woman in good health and CMV-seronegative.

The chain uses TRBV5-4 and TRBJ1-3; unclear D gene. The CDR3 length is 16 residues. V was cut by 3 bases and J by 0 bases, with 13 bases left in between. CDR1 is SGHNT, CDR2 YYREEE, per germline (reference sequence). The CDR3 spells CASSSGGQASGNTIYF. The CDR3 bases are TGTGCCAGCAGCTCGGGAGGGCAGGCCTCTGGAAACACCATATATTTT. Variable domain in full (rest from reference TRBV5-4 and TRBJ1-3): ETGVTQSPTHLIKTRGQQVTLRCSSQSGHNTVSWYQQALGQGPQFIFQYYREEENGRGNFPPRFSGLQFPNYSSELNVNALELDDSALYLCASSSGGQASGNTIYFGEGSWLTVV.

The chain recombines TRBV7-3 with TRBJ2-1; TRBD1 agrees at 8 bases. CDR1 and CDR2 (germline): SGHTA, FQGTGA. With 3 bases clipped from V and 5 bases from J, the junction kept 6 bases outside the gene matches. This CDR3 comprises 15 residues. In nucleotides, the CDR3 is TGTGCCAGCAGCTTCGGCCAGGGGGCCAACAATGAGCAGTTCTTC. Its protein is CASSFGQGANNEQFF.

The V gene is TRBV2, the J gene TRBJ2-7; D call uncertain. Germline CDR1 and CDR2: SNHLY and FYNNEI. The CDR3 has 11 amino acids. The V gene lost 6 bases and the J gene lost 3 bases, with 6 bases spanning the gap. The CDR3 DNA reads TGTGCCAGCAGGGTCAGCTACGAGCAGTACTTC. Translated: CASRVSYEQYF.

The V call is TRBV27, the J call TRBJ1-1, with D possibly being TRBD1 (5 bases). This CDR3 has 14 amino acids. V was cut by 3 bases and J by 5 bases, with 13 bases left in between. CDR1 and CDR2 from the germline V gene are MNHEY and SMNVEV (reference sequence). The CDR3 nucleotides read TGTGCCAGCAGTTTCGGGGGAATGGATACTGAAGCTTTCTTT. Amino acids: CASSFGGMDTEAFF.

The V and J genes are TRBV5-1 and TRBJ2-7; 7 bases align to TRBD1. V lost 4 bases, J lost 3 bases, and 7 bases stayed unmatched. The CDR3 sequence is 14 residues long. Looked up from germline, CDR1 is SGHRS and CDR2 is YFSETQ. CDR3 region: CASSPGQPFYEQYF. The CDR3 nucleotides are TGCGCCAGCAGCCCGGGACAGCCTTTCTACGAGCAGTACTTC.

The rearrangement joins TRBV19 to TRBJ2-3, with 10 bases lining up with TRBD2. Germline loops: CDR1 LNHDA, CDR2 SQIVND (reference sequence). The V gene end was trimmed by 10 bases and the J gene end by 1 base; junction bases not matched to a gene: 2. CDR3 size: 13 residues. CDR3 sequence reads: CAIGLAGTDTQYF. The CDR3 DNA is TGTGCCATAGGACTAGCGGGCACAGATACGCAGTATTTT.

V is TRBV5-1 and J is TRBJ2-5, with 11 bases aligning to TRBD2. This CDR3 is built from 16 residues. The trim removed 0 bases at V and 5 bases at J, leaving 6 bases unmatched. CDR1 is SGHRS, CDR2 YFSETQ, per germline. The CDR3 sequence is CASSLAGTSGAETQYF. The CDR3 nucleotides are TGCGCCAGCAGCTTGGCCGGGACTAGCGGCGCGGAGACCCAGTACTTC.